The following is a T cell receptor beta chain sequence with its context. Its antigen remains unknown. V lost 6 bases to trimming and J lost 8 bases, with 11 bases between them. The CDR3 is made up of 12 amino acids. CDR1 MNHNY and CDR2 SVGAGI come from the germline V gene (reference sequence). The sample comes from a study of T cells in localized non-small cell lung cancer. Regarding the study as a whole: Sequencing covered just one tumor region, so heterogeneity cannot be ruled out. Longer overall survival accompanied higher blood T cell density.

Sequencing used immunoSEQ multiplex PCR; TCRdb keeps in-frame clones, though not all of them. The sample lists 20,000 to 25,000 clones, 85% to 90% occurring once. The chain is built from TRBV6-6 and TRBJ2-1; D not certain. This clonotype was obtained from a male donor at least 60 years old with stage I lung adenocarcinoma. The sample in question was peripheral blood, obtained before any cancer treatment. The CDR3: CASSRVYDEQFF. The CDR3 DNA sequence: TGTGCCAGCAGCCGAGTGTACGATGAGCAGTTCTTC.